Sequencing of this T cell receptor (beta chain) was carried out in a study of blood T cell repertoires in COVID-19 (dated by TCRdb to the early 2020s). About the full investigation: Samples from collaborators originated in the United States, Italy and Spain and spanned both the acute and convalescent phases of COVID-19. The material from the prospective study consisted of cDNA or gDNA derived from T cells, B-cell-depleted T cells, or PBMCs. Subjects who had been exposed to COVID-19, were actively infected with it, or had recovered from it provided the deeply sampled blood TCRbeta repertoires that made up the dataset. The repertoires were released in a freely available public database intended as a resource for research on the immune response to SARS-CoV-2. Samples came from the ongoing ImmuneRACE study (first 160 participants) plus 1,254 subjects from 6 global collaborators. A de-identified subject ID, COVID-19 status, age in years and sex were almost always included in the sample metadata. HLA class I and class II types, where available, came from metadata supplied by the sample provider rather than from assay-based typing.

Samples from volunteer blood donors who had recovered from COVID-19 were contributed by a second Seattle source. Each collaborating institution followed its own protocols to collect whole blood in K2EDTA tubes. For TCRbeta analysis, collaborators shipped samples as frozen whole blood, isolated PBMCs, or DNA extracted from either of those sample types. CDR1 and CDR2 (LGHNT, FRNRAP) derive from the germline V gene. Here V drops 5 bases and J drops 2 bases, and the junction holds 7 bases not matched to any gene. The CDR3 has 15 amino acids, counting the end cysteine and phenylalanine. Only the CDR3 DNA is retained, 45 bases long and in frame from the first base. Results and caveats for the whole study, not just this receptor: The quantity of clinical and demographic metadata differed by source and by participant and was supplied without curation.

TCRbeta CDR3 regions were amplified from genomic DNA by means of the immunoSEQ Assay, a bias-controlled multiplex PCR. The study's processing was this. The number of nucleated cells in each sample was estimated from the amplification of reference gene primers within the assay. To quantify the absolute abundance of each unique TCRbeta CDR3 rearrangement, sequence reads were collapsed and filtered. For each sample, productive Simpson clonality was calculated as the square root of Simpson's diversity index across productive rearrangements. TCRdb obtained this table from immuneACCESS and retained in-frame rearrangements with V and J assigned. These tables miss some clones; where compared with another copy, unresolved V genes account for less than half of the shortfall, and the remainder is unexplained. V, J and clone size are taken as reported in that table, and D and trimming were inferred from the DNA itself. This sample has around 200,000 clones in its table, and nearly 90% of those were observed once. The ten top clones hold 10% to 15% of the sample.

A word on this clone: The antigen it binds to is not known. No base-level quality is on record; no much larger clone is a single base apart.

Rearrangement joined TRBV12-5 to TRBJ2-3; TRBD2 lines up with 7 middle nucleotides. The sequenced sample consisted of peripheral blood. The receptor was isolated from a woman younger than 35 who had recovered from COVID-19. CDR3 protein: CASGGWDYPTDTQYF. The DNA sequence reads TGTGCTAGTGGTGGATGGGACTACCCCACAGATACGCAGTATTTT.